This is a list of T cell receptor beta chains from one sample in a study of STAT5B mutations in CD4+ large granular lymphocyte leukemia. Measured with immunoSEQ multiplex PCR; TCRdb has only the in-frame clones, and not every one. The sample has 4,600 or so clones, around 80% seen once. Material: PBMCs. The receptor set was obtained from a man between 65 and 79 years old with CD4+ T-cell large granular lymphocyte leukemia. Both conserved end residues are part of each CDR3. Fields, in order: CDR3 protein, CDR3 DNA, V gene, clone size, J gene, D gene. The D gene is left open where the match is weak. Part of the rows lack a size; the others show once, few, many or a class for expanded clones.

cdr3_aa: CASASGGNTGELFF
cdr3_nt: TGTGCCAGCGCCTCGGGGGGCAACACCGGGGAGCTGTTTTTT
v_call: TRBV27
clone_size: -
j_call: TRBJ2-2
d_call: -

cdr3_aa: CASSSSRTGAYEQYF
cdr3_nt: TGCGCCAGCAGCTCGTCGAGGACAGGGGCCTACGAGCAGTACTTC
v_call: TRBV5-1
clone_size: -
j_call: TRBJ2-7
d_call: TRBD1

cdr3_aa: CASSLNGLNTGELFF
cdr3_nt: TGTGCCAGCAGCTTAAACGGACTGAACACCGGGGAGCTGTTTTTT
v_call: TRBV11-2
clone_size: large
j_call: TRBJ2-2
d_call: -

cdr3_aa: CASSLGTMNEQFF
cdr3_nt: TGTGCCAGCAGCTTAGGGACAATGAATGAGCAGTTCTTC
v_call: TRBV7-7
clone_size: -
j_call: TRBJ2-1
d_call: -

cdr3_aa: CASSHYNEQFF
cdr3_nt: TGTGCCAGCAGTCATTACAATGAGCAGTTCTTC
v_call: TRBV7-8
clone_size: once
j_call: TRBJ2-1
d_call: -

cdr3_aa: CSVDSGRDDGYTF
cdr3_nt: TGCAGCGTTGATTCGGGCAGGGATGATGGCTACACCTTC
v_call: TRBV29-1
clone_size: few
j_call: TRBJ1-2
d_call: -

cdr3_aa: CASSLGRGFQETQYF
cdr3_nt: TGTGCCAGCAGCTTGGGGCGGGGGTTTCAAGAGACCCAGTACTTC
v_call: TRBV7-6
clone_size: -
j_call: TRBJ2-5
d_call: TRBD2

cdr3_aa: CASSIGTSGSGGTDTQYF
cdr3_nt: TGCGCCAGCAGCATTGGGACTAGCGGGAGCGGGGGCACAGATACGCAGTATTTT
v_call: TRBV5-1
clone_size: -
j_call: TRBJ2-3
d_call: TRBD2

cdr3_aa: CASSFYGQGQETQYF
cdr3_nt: TGTGCCAGCAGCTTCTACGGACAGGGACAAGAGACCCAGTACTTC
v_call: TRBV11-1
clone_size: -
j_call: TRBJ2-5
d_call: TRBD1

cdr3_aa: CASSYDLRGETQYF
cdr3_nt: TGTGCCAGCAGTTACGACCTTCGAGGGGAGACCCAGTACTTC
v_call: TRBV6-6
clone_size: -
j_call: TRBJ2-5
d_call: -

cdr3_aa: CASSKEPATGNTIYF
cdr3_nt: TGTGCCAGTAGTAAGGAACCGGCAACTGGAAACACCATATATTTT
v_call: TRBV19
clone_size: -
j_call: TRBJ1-3
d_call: -

cdr3_aa: CASSSRAGTDTQYF
cdr3_nt: TGCGCCAGCAGCAGCAGGGCCGGCACAGATACGCAGTATTTT
v_call: TRBV5-1
clone_size: once
j_call: TRBJ2-3
d_call: -

cdr3_aa: CASTVTGTDYEQYF
cdr3_nt: TGCGCCAGCACCGTCACCGGGACGGACTACGAGCAGTACTTC
v_call: TRBV5-1
clone_size: -
j_call: TRBJ2-7
d_call: -

cdr3_aa: CASSQFRLAGADTQYF
cdr3_nt: TGCGCCAGCAGCCAATTTCGACTAGCGGGAGCAGATACGCAGTATTTT
v_call: TRBV4-1
clone_size: -
j_call: TRBJ2-3
d_call: TRBD2

cdr3_aa: CASSGLAETYEQYF
cdr3_nt: TGTGCCAGCAGCGGACTAGCGGAAACCTACGAGCAGTACTTC
v_call: TRBV7-6
clone_size: few
j_call: TRBJ2-7
d_call: TRBD2

cdr3_aa: CASSEGNNRAGANVLTF
cdr3_nt: TGTGCCAGCAGTGAAGGTAACAACAGGGCTGGGGCCAACGTCCTGACTTTC
v_call: TRBV6-1
clone_size: -
j_call: TRBJ2-6
d_call: -

cdr3_aa: CATSRGFAGGLLNIQYF
cdr3_nt: TGTGCCACCAGCAGAGGGTTCGCGGGAGGCCTACTGAACATTCAGTACTTC
v_call: TRBV15
clone_size: -
j_call: TRBJ2-4
d_call: TRBD2

cdr3_aa: CASSFTGQPQHF
cdr3_nt: TGTGCCAGCAGCTTTACAGGGCAGCCCCAGCATTTT
v_call: TRBV7-9
clone_size: -
j_call: TRBJ1-5
d_call: -

cdr3_aa: CASSLDLAGGEQYF
cdr3_nt: TGTGCCAGCAGCTTAGATCTAGCGGGAGGAGAGCAGTACTTC
v_call: TRBV7-9
clone_size: few
j_call: TRBJ2-7
d_call: TRBD2

cdr3_aa: CASSLEGINSNQPQHF
cdr3_nt: TGTGCCAGCAGCTTAGAAGGCATTAATAGCAATCAGCCCCAGCATTTT
v_call: TRBV11-1
clone_size: few
j_call: TRBJ1-5
d_call: -

cdr3_aa: CASSKNSNYGYTF
cdr3_nt: TGTGCCAGCAGTAAGAACTCTAACTATGGCTACACCTTC
v_call: TRBV6-5
clone_size: -
j_call: TRBJ1-2
d_call: -

cdr3_aa: CASSDGQGSEQYF
cdr3_nt: TGTGCCAGCAGTGATGGGCAGGGAAGCGAGCAGTACTTC
v_call: TRBV2
clone_size: -
j_call: TRBJ2-7
d_call: -

cdr3_aa: CASTRQGSNEKLFF
cdr3_nt: TGTGCCAGTACCCGACAGGGGTCTAATGAAAAACTGTTTTTT
v_call: TRBV19
clone_size: once
j_call: TRBJ1-4
d_call: TRBD1

cdr3_aa: CSVTGNSGQPQHF
cdr3_nt: TGCAGCGTTACGGGAAATTCGGGTCAGCCCCAGCATTTT
v_call: TRBV29-1
clone_size: few
j_call: TRBJ1-5
d_call: -

cdr3_aa: CSANQGTTQYF
cdr3_nt: TGCAGTGCTAATCAAGGGACTACGCAGTATTTT
v_call: TRBV20-1
clone_size: -
j_call: TRBJ2-3
d_call: -

cdr3_aa: CASQGQGGFVTEAFF
cdr3_nt: TGTGCCAGTCAAGGACAGGGAGGTTTTGTAACTGAAGCTTTCTTT
v_call: TRBV6-1
clone_size: -
j_call: TRBJ1-1
d_call: TRBD1

cdr3_aa: CASSLLAGGKDTQYF
cdr3_nt: TGTGCCAGCAGTCTTCTAGCGGGAGGGAAAGATACGCAGTATTTT
v_call: TRBV2
clone_size: -
j_call: TRBJ2-3
d_call: TRBD2

cdr3_aa: CASSLGSREGEAFF
cdr3_nt: TGTGCCAGCAGTTTAGGTTCCAGGGAGGGTGAAGCTTTCTTT
v_call: TRBV28
clone_size: -
j_call: TRBJ1-1
d_call: -

cdr3_aa: CASRRGEDGYTF
cdr3_nt: TGCGCCAGCCGAAGAGGGGAGGATGGCTACACCTTC
v_call: TRBV5-1
clone_size: -
j_call: TRBJ1-2
d_call: -

cdr3_aa: CASSLGSTGEAFF
cdr3_nt: TGTGCCAGCAGCTTAGGGTCGACAGGAGAAGCTTTCTTT
v_call: TRBV7-9
clone_size: few
j_call: TRBJ1-1
d_call: -

cdr3_aa: CAISVTTSGSGTGELFF
cdr3_nt: TGTGCCATCAGTGTTACGACTAGCGGGAGTGGCACCGGGGAGCTGTTTTTT
v_call: TRBV10-3
clone_size: -
j_call: TRBJ2-2
d_call: TRBD2

cdr3_aa: CASSDWEQPQHF
cdr3_nt: TGCGCCAGCAGTGACTGGGAGCAGCCCCAGCATTTT
v_call: TRBV10-1
clone_size: -
j_call: TRBJ1-5
d_call: -

cdr3_aa: CASSFHGQGSSEQYF
cdr3_nt: TGTGCCAGCAGTTTCCACGGACAGGGCTCCAGCGAGCAGTACTTC
v_call: TRBV27
clone_size: few
j_call: TRBJ2-7
d_call: TRBD1

cdr3_aa: CASSPKGSGFVPYNEQFF
cdr3_nt: TGTGCCAGCAGCCCCAAGGGCTCAGGGTTCGTCCCCTACAATGAGCAGTTCTTC
v_call: TRBV7-9
clone_size: -
j_call: TRBJ2-1
d_call: -

cdr3_aa: CASSSLLGEQFF
cdr3_nt: TGCGCCAGCAGCTCGCTACTAGGAGAGCAGTTCTTC
v_call: TRBV5-1
clone_size: -
j_call: TRBJ2-1
d_call: -

cdr3_aa: CASSLGQLYGYTF
cdr3_nt: TGTGCCAGCAGCTTAGGGCAGCTCTATGGCTACACCTTC
v_call: TRBV11-2
clone_size: -
j_call: TRBJ1-2
d_call: -

cdr3_aa: CTMYAANYGYTF
cdr3_nt: TGCACCATGTACGCGGCTAACTATGGCTACACCTTC
v_call: TRBV29-1
clone_size: -
j_call: TRBJ1-2
d_call: -

cdr3_aa: CASTQGSNTGELFF
cdr3_nt: TGTGCCAGTACCCAAGGTTCGAACACCGGGGAGCTGTTTTTT
v_call: TRBV19
clone_size: -
j_call: TRBJ2-2
d_call: -

cdr3_aa: CASSLLGPNEKLFF
cdr3_nt: TGTGCCAGCAGTTTATTAGGACCTAATGAAAAACTGTTTTTT
v_call: TRBV28
clone_size: few
j_call: TRBJ1-4
d_call: -

cdr3_aa: CASGVTGFNYGYTF
cdr3_nt: TGTGCTAGTGGCGTAACAGGGTTCAACTATGGCTACACCTTC
v_call: TRBV12-5
clone_size: -
j_call: TRBJ1-2
d_call: -

cdr3_aa: CASSLGGGRAYNEQFF
cdr3_nt: TGTGCCAGCAGCTTAGGAGGCGGGAGGGCCTACAATGAGCAGTTCTTC
v_call: TRBV11-3
clone_size: -
j_call: TRBJ2-1
d_call: TRBD2

cdr3_aa: CASSLDRSRTTF
cdr3_nt: TGTGCCAGCAGCTTAGACAGGAGCCGGACCACCTTC
v_call: TRBV7-9
clone_size: -
j_call: TRBJ1-2
d_call: -

cdr3_aa: CASNWGSIGTQYF
cdr3_nt: TGTGCCAGCAATTGGGGGAGTATAGGTACGCAGTATTTT
v_call: TRBV28
clone_size: -
j_call: TRBJ2-3
d_call: -

cdr3_aa: CASSFRDRSANTGELFF
cdr3_nt: TGCGCCAGCAGCTTTAGAGACAGGAGCGCGAACACCGGGGAGCTGTTTTTT
v_call: TRBV5-1
clone_size: -
j_call: TRBJ2-2
d_call: -

cdr3_aa: CASRIQGHGYTF
cdr3_nt: TGCGCCAGCAGGATACAGGGCCATGGCTACACCTTC
v_call: TRBV10-2
clone_size: -
j_call: TRBJ1-2
d_call: -

cdr3_aa: CASSLVQQNNEQFF
cdr3_nt: TGTGCCAGCAGCTTGGTACAGCAAAACAATGAGCAGTTCTTC
v_call: TRBV5-4
clone_size: -
j_call: TRBJ2-1
d_call: -

cdr3_aa: CASSSRTGSMETQYF
cdr3_nt: TGTGCCAGCAGCTCCAGGACAGGGTCGATGGAGACCCAGTACTTC
v_call: TRBV5-6
clone_size: -
j_call: TRBJ2-5
d_call: TRBD1

cdr3_aa: CATDRGPTGNQPQHF
cdr3_nt: TGTGCCACAGACAGGGGCCCGACGGGCAATCAGCCCCAGCATTTT
v_call: TRBV5-8
clone_size: -
j_call: TRBJ1-5
d_call: TRBD1

cdr3_aa: CAIKSAGDPDTQYF
cdr3_nt: TGTGCCATCAAATCAGCGGGAGATCCAGATACGCAGTATTTT
v_call: TRBV10-3
clone_size: -
j_call: TRBJ2-3
d_call: TRBD2

cdr3_aa: CSVVRAIARNEQFF
cdr3_nt: TGCAGCGTTGTAAGGGCCATAGCCCGAAATGAGCAGTTCTTC
v_call: TRBV29-1
clone_size: once
j_call: TRBJ2-1
d_call: -

cdr3_aa: CASSFNLADTGELFF
cdr3_nt: TGCGCCAGCAGCTTCAATCTAGCGGACACCGGGGAGCTGTTTTTT
v_call: TRBV5-1
clone_size: -
j_call: TRBJ2-2
d_call: TRBD2

cdr3_aa: CASSPGQGGQPQHF
cdr3_nt: TGTGCCAGCAGCCCTGGACAGGGTGGGCAGCCCCAGCATTTT
v_call: TRBV5-5
clone_size: -
j_call: TRBJ1-5
d_call: TRBD1

cdr3_aa: CASSLEAGYYSPLHF
cdr3_nt: TGTGCCAGCAGCTTAGAGGCAGGGTATTATTCACCCCTCCACTTT
v_call: TRBV11-2
clone_size: -
j_call: TRBJ1-6
d_call: -

cdr3_aa: CASSLATTSEAFF
cdr3_nt: TGCGCCAGCAGCTTGGCCACAACATCTGAAGCTTTCTTT
v_call: TRBV5-1
clone_size: few
j_call: TRBJ1-1
d_call: -

cdr3_aa: CASSTERGVGQPQHF
cdr3_nt: TGTGCCAGTAGTACCGAAAGGGGGGTAGGGCAGCCCCAGCATTTT
v_call: TRBV19
clone_size: few
j_call: TRBJ1-5
d_call: -

cdr3_aa: CASSPGLADYEQYF
cdr3_nt: TGTGCCAGCTCACCAGGACTAGCGGACTACGAGCAGTACTTC
v_call: TRBV18
clone_size: few
j_call: TRBJ2-7
d_call: TRBD2

cdr3_aa: CASSDSSSGGYNEQFF
cdr3_nt: TGTGCCAGCAGTGACTCGAGTAGCGGAGGGTACAATGAGCAGTTCTTC
v_call: TRBV6-4
clone_size: -
j_call: TRBJ2-1
d_call: -